This TCR beta chain stems from a study of T cell repertoires in cytomegalovirus infection. TCRdb called the reads again in MiXCR, with one record for every CDR3 protein. The top ten clones hold 8% of a sample with over 85,000 distinct CDR3 sequences, 16% of them seen once. Study observations and caveats: Ex vivo responses were dominated by HLA-C-restricted CMV-specific TCR beta clonotypes.

This clonotype showed up just a few times. Its antigen remains unidentified. V dropped 4 bases and J dropped 7 bases, with 20 bases sitting between them. The CDR3 loop spans 16 amino acids. Germline CDR1 reads LNHNV; CDR2 reads YYDKDF (reference sequence). The rearrangement links TRBV15 to TRBJ2-1, with no clear D. Sequenced input: PBMCs. The clonotype originates from a human donor in good health (CMV status not recorded). Some clones in this sample may be carry-over from other donors' samples. CDR3 nucleotide sequence: TGTGCCACCAGCAACGAGAATGCCCTGGTGGTTAATGAGCAGTTCTTC. It specifies CATSNENALVVNEQFF.